One T cell receptor beta chain is described in this entry. What it recognizes is unknown. These data originate in a study of a mutant IDH1 vaccine in newly diagnosed glioma. Study context: The initiation of vaccination occurred 4-6 weeks after radiotherapy alone, or with temozolomide cycles.

The sample's time point: week 11, during vaccination. Doses consisted of 300 ug of mutant IDH1 20-mer peptide each, paired with topical imiquimod. Donors' newly diagnosed IDH1-mutant WHO grade 3 or 4 astrocytomas lacked nuclear ATRX. The assay was immunoSEQ multiplex PCR, and TCRdb's table has in-frame clones only and misses some. Of tens of thousands of clones listed, 75% to 85% are singletons. The CDR3 sequence is 15 residues long. Per germline, CDR1 MNHEY and CDR2 SVGAGI. Unmatched junction bases numbered 13, after V lost 6 bases and J lost 6 bases. The sequences come from PBMCs, collected from a glioma patient whose treatment included an IDH1 peptide vaccine. The V and J genes are TRBV6-5 and TRBJ1-2, with TRBD1 matching over 7 bases. The clonotype originates from a man aged 50-60 years with glioma. CDR3 sequence reads: CASRRGAGGRDGYTF. CDR3 DNA sequence: TGTGCCAGCAGAAGGGGGGCAGGGGGGAGAGATGGCTACACCTTC.